This T cell receptor beta chain appears in the sequencing data of a study of blood T cell repertoires in COVID-19. At the level of the study: PBMCs, B-cell-depleted T cells, or T cells were the source of the cDNA or gDNA that made up the material.

The data were produced by immunoSEQ multiplex PCR, yet TCRdb's version contains in-frame clones alone and is incomplete. Among a few hundred thousand clones listed, over 75% were seen once. Germline V gives CDR1 SGHDN, CDR2 FVKESK. Trimming shortened V by 2 bases and J by 6 bases, and 8 bases separated the two germline ends. CDR3 size: 12 residues. The sequence derives from a human donor in a cohort sampled during active COVID-19. The genes are TRBV14 and TRBJ2-7, with D uncertain. Sequenced sample: peripheral blood. This CDR3 is CASSQFFIEQYF. The CDR3 nucleotides read TGTGCCAGCAGCCAATTCTTTATCGAGCAGTACTTC.